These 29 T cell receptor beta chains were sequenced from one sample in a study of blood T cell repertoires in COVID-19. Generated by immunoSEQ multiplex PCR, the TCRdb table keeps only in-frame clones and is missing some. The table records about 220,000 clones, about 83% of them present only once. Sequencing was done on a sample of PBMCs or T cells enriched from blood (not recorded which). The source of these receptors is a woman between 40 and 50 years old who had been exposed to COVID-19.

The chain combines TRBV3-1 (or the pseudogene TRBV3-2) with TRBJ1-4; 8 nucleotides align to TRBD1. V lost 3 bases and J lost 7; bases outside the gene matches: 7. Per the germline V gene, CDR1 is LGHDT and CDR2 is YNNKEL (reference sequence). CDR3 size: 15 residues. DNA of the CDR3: TGTGCCAGCAGCCATCGACAGGGGAGGGGTGAAAAACTGTTTTTT. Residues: CASSHRQGRGEKLFF.

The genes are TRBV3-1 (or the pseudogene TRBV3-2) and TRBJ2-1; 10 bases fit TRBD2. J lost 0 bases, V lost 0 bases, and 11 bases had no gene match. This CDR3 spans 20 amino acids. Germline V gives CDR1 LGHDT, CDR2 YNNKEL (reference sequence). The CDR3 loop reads CASSQEGPSGGHSSYNEQFF. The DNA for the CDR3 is TGTGCCAGCAGCCAAGAAGGCCCTAGCGGGGGACACAGCTCCTACAATGAGCAGTTCTTC.

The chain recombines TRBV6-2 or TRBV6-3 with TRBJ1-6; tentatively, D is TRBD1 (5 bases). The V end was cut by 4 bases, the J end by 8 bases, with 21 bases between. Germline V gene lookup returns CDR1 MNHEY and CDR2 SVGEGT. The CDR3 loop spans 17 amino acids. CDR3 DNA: TGTGCCAGCAGTTTCGGGGGGGGTTTTTACGTCTATTCACCCCTCCACTTT. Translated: CASSFGGGFYVYSPLHF.

The CDR3 is CASPTGDRAGNTIYF. As DNA, the CDR3 is TGCGCCAGCCCAACGGGGGACAGGGCTGGAAACACCATATATTTT. This sequence joins TRBV5-1 and TRBJ1-3; 9 positions match TRBD1. Germline lookup yields CDR1 SGHRS and CDR2 YFSETQ. Unmatched junction bases numbered 7, after V lost 7 bases and J lost 2 bases. The CDR3 loop spans 15 amino acids.

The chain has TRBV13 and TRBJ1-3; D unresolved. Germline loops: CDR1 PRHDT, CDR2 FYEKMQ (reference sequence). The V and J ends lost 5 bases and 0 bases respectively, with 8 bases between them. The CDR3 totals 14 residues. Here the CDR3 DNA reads TGTGCCAGCAGCGCCGGGATCTCTGGAAACACCATATATTTT. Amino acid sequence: CASSAGISGNTIYF.

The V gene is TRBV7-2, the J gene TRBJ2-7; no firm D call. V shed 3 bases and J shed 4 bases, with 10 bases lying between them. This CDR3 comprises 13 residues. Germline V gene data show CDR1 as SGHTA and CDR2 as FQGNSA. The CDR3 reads CASSFPSRYEQYF. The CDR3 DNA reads TGTGCCAGCAGCTTTCCTTCCCGGTACGAGCAGTACTTC.

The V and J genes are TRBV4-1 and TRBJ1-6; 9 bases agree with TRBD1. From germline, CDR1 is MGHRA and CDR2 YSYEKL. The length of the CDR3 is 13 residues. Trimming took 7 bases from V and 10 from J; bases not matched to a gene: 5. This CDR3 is CASKTGGDSPLHF. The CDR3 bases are TGCGCCAGCAAGACAGGGGGGGACTCACCCCTCCACTTT.

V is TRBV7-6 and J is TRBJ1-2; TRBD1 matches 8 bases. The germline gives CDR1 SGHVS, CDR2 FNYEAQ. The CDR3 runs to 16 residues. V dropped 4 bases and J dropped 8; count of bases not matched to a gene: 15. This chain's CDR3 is CASSSLLEDRAEGYTF. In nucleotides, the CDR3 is TGTGCCAGCAGCTCGCTACTTGAGGACAGGGCTGAGGGCTACACCTTC.

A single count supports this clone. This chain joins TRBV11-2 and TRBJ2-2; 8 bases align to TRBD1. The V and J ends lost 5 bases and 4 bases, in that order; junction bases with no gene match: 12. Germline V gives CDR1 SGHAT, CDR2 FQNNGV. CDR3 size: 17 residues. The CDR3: CASSLAPDRVATGELFF. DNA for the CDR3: TGTGCCAGCAGCCTAGCACCGGACAGGGTCGCCACCGGGGAGCTGTTTTTT. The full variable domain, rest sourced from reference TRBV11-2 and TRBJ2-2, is EAGVAQSPRYKIIEKRQSVAFWCNPISGHATLYWYQQILGQGPKLLIQFQNNGVVDDSQLPKDRFSAERLKGVDSTLKIQPAKLEDSAVYLCASSLAPDRVATGELFFGEGSRLTVL.

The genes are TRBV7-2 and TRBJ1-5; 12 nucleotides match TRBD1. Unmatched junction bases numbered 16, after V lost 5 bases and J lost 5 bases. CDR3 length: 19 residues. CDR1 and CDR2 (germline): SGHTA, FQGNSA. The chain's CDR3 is CASSPQGGTGGFNHQPQHF. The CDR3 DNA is TGTGCCAGCAGCCCCCAGGGTGGGACAGGGGGCTTCAATCATCAGCCCCAGCATTTT.

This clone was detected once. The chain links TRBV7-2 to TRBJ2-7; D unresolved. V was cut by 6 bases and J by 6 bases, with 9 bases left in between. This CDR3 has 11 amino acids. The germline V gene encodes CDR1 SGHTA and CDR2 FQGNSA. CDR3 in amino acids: CASRESLEQYF. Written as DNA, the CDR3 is TGTGCCAGCAGGGAGTCCCTCGAGCAGTACTTC.

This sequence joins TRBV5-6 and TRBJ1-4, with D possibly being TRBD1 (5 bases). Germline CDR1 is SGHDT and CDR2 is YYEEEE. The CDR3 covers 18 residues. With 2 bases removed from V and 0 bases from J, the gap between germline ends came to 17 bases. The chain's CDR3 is CASSFSWDGGATNEKLFF. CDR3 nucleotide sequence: TGTGCCAGCAGCTTCTCCTGGGACGGGGGTGCAACTAATGAAAAACTGTTTTTT. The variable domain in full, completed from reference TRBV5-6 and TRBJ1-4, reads DAGVTQSPTHLIKTRGQQVTLRCSPKSGHDTVSWYQQALGQGPQFIFQYYEEEERQRGNFPDRFSGHQFPNYSSELNVNALLLGDSALYLCASSFSWDGGATNEKLFFGSGTQLSVL.

In nucleotides, the CDR3 is TGTGCCATCAGTGGACAAGGGCAGGGCACTGAAGCTTTCTTT. Translating gives CAISGQGQGTEAFF. This sequence joins TRBV10-3 and TRBJ1-1; tentatively, D is TRBD1 (5 bases). Germline V lookup: CDR1 ENHRY, CDR2 SYGVKD. V was cut by 4 bases and J by 4 bases, with 13 bases left in between. The CDR3 consists of 14 residues.

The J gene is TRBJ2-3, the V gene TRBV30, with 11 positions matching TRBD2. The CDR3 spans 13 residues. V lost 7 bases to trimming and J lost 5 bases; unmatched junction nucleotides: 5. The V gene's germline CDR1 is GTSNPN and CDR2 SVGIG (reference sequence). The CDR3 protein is CASGLAGGDTQYF. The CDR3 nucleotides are TGTGCCTCCGGACTAGCGGGCGGAGATACGCAGTATTTT.

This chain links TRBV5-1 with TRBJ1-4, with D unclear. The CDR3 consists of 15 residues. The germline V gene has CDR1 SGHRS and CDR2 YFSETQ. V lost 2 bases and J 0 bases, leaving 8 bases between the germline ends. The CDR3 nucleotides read TGCGCCAGCAGCTTAACCCCAGCAACTAATGAAAAACTGTTTTTT. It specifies CASSLTPATNEKLFF. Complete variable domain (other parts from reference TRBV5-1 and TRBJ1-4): KAGVTQTPRYLIKTRGQQVTLSCSPISGHRSVSWYQQTPGQGLQFLFEYFSETQRNKGNFPGRFSGRQFSNSRSEMNVSTLELGDSALYLCASSLTPATNEKLFFGSGTQLSVL.

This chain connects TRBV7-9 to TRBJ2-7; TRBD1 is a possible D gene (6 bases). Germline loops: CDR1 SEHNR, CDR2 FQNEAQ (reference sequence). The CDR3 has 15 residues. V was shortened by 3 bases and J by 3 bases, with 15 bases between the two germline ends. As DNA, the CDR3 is TGTGCCAGCAGCTTCAGGACAGCAAAATACTACGAGCAGTACTTC. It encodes CASSFRTAKYYEQYF.

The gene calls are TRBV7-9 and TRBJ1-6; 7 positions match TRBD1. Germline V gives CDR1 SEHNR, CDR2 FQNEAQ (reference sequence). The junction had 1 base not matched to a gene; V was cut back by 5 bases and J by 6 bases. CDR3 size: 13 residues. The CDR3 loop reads CASSRDSNSPLHF. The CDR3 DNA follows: TGTGCCAGCAGCCGGGACAGTAATTCACCCCTCCACTTT.

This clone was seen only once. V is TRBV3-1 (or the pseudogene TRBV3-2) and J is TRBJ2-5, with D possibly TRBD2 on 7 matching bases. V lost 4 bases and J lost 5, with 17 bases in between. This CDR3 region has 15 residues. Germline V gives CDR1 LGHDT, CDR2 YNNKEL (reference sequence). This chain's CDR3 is CASSRKGGGEETQYF. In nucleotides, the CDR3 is TGTGCCAGCAGCCGAAAGGGGGGGGGCGAGGAGACCCAGTACTTC.

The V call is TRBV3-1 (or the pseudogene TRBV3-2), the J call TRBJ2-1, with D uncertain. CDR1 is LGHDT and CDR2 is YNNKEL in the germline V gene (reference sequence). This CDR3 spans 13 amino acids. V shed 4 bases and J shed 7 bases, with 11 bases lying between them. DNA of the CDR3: TGTGCCAGCAGCCGACCTCTGACTAATGAGCAGTTCTTC. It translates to CASSRPLTNEQFF.

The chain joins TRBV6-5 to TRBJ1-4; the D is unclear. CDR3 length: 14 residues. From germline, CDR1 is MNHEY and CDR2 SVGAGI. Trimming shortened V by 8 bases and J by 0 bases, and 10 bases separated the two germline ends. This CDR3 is CASHPTATNEKLFF. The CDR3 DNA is TGTGCCAGCCACCCAACTGCAACTAATGAAAAACTGTTTTTT.

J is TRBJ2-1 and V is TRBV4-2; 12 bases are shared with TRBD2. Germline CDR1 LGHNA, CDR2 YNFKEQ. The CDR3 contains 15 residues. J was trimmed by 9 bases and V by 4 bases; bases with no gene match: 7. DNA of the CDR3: TGTGCCAGCAGCCCGGCGCTAGCGGGGGGGCTTGAGCAGTTCTTC. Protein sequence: CASSPALAGGLEQFF.

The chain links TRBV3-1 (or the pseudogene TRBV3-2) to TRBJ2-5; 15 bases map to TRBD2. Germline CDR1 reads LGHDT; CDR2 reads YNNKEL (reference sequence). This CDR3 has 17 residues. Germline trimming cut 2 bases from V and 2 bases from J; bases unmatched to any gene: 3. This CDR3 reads CASSQSGLAGGQETQYF. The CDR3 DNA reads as TGTGCCAGCAGCCAATCGGGACTAGCGGGGGGTCAAGAGACCCAGTACTTC.

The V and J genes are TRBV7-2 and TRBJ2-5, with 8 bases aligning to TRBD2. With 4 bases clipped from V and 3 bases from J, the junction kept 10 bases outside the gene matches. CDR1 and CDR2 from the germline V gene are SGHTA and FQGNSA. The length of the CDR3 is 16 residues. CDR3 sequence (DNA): TGTGCCAGCAGCTCGGCGGGTGGAGCGGGGGAAGAGACCCAGTACTTC. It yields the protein CASSSAGGAGEETQYF.

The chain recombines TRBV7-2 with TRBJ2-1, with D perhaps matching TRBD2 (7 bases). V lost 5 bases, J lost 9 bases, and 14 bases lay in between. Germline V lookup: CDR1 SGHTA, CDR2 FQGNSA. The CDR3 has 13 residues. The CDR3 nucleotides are TGTGCCAGCAGCCCAGGGGAGGGCGGTGAGCAGTTCTTC. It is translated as CASSPGEGGEQFF.

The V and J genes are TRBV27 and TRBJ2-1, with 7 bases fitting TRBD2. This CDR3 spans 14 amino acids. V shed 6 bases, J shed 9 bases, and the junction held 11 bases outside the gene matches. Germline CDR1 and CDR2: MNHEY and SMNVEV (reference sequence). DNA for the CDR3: TGTGCCAGCAGCATATCCGGACTAGAGGGTGAGCAGTTCTTC. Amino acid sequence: CASSISGLEGEQFF.

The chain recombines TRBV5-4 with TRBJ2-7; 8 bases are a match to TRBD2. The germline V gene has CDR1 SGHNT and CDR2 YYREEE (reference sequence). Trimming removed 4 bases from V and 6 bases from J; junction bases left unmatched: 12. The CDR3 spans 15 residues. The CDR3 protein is CASSQLSGGNFEQYF. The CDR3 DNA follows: TGTGCCAGCAGCCAACTGAGCGGGGGAAATTTCGAGCAGTACTTC.

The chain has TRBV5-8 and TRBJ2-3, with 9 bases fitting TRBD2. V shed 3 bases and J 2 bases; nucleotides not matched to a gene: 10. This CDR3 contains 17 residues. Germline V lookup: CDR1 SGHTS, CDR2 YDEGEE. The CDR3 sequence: CASSSQGAGGDTDTQYF. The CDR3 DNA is TGTGCCAGCAGCTCCCAGGGCGCGGGGGGGGACACAGATACGCAGTATTTT.

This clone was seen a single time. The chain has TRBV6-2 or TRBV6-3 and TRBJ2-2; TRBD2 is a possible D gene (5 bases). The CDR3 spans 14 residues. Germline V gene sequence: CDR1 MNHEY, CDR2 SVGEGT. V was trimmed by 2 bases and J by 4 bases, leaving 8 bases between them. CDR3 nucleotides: TGTGCCAGCAGTTACATCGGGATCACCGGGGAGCTGTTTTTT. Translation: CASSYIGITGELFF.

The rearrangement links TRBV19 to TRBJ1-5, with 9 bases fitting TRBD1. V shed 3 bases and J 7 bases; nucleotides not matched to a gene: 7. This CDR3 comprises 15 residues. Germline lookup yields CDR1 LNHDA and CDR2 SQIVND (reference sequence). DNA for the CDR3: TGTGCCAGTAGTATTTGGGGACAGGGTCAACAGCCCCAGCATTTT. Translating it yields CASSIWGQGQQPQHF.